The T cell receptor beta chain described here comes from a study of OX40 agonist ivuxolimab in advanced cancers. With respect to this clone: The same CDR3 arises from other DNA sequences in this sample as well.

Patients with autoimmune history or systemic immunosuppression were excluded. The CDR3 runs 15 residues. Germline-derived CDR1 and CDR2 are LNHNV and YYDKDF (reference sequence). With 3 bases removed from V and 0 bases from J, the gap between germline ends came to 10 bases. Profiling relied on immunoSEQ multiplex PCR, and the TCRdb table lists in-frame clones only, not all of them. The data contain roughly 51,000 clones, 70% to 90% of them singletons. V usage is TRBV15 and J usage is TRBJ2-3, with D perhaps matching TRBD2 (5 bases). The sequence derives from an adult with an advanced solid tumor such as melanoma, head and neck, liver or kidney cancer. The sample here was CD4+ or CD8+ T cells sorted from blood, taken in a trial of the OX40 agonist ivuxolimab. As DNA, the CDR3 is TGTGCCACCAGCAGGGACTTACTTAGCACAGATACGCAGTATTTT. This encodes CATSRDLLSTDTQYF.